This TCR beta chain stems from a study of early T cells in non-severe SARS-CoV-2 infection. Study at large: The authors sequenced bulk RNA from unsorted whole blood, leaving chains unpaired. Broader study findings: Private and CD4 specificities were missed by VDJdb matching, which favored anti-spike CD8 responses.

V dropped 4 bases and J dropped 0 bases, with 8 bases sitting between them. Germline V gene data show CDR1 as SQVTM and CDR2 as ANQGSEA. The CDR3 is made up of 13 amino acids. Remarks on this clonotype: Its antigen is unidentified.

Researchers attached unique molecular identifiers to individual cDNA molecules. TCRdb re-called the 5' RACE reads with MiXCR, one entry per CDR3 protein. Altogether 75,000 to 100,000 distinct CDR3 sequences are present, approximately 14% being singletons, with the ten largest covering approximately 0.5%. The source is an adult who was a healthcare worker with PCR-confirmed SARS-CoV-2 infection or an uninfected control (not recorded which). The source material was whole blood. The rearrangement joins TRBV29-1 to TRBJ2-3; D unresolved. The DNA for the CDR3 is TGCAGCGTTGGGTCTTGGAGCACAGATACGCAGTATTTT. Translation gives CSVGSWSTDTQYF.